These 29 T cell receptor beta chains were sequenced from one sample in a study of T cells in Graves' hyperthyroidism and ophthalmopathy. What was amplified from RNA transcripts were TCR beta CDR3 regions. First-round RT-PCR of the TCR CDR3 relied on the HTBI primer set. MiXCR was run by TCRdb on the multiplex PCR reads, yielding one entry per CDR3 protein. The data contain about 540,000 distinct CDR3 sequences, 35% to 55% of them singletons. The source material was peripheral blood or thyroid tissue (not recorded which). These receptors originate from a woman in her late teens or twenties with Graves' hyperthyroidism.

This clonotype was observed a handful of times. This rearrangement joins TRBV7-9 to TRBJ2-1; 7 bases are a match to TRBD2. V was clipped by 11 bases and J by 6 bases; unmatched bases: 4. The CDR3 totals 11 residues. Germline CDR1 is SEHNR and CDR2 is FQNEAQ (reference sequence). The CDR3 here is CARSSGNEQFF. CDR3 bases: TGTGCCCGGTCTAGCGGCAATGAGCAGTTCTTC. The whole variable domain, remainder taken from reference TRBV7-9 and TRBJ2-1, is DTGVSQNPRHKITKRGQNVTFRCDPISEHNRLYWYRQTLGQGPEFLTYFQNEAQLEKSRLLSDRFSAERPKGSFSTLEIQRTEQGDSAMYLCARSSGNEQFFGPGTRLTVL.

The J gene is TRBJ2-7, the V gene TRBV7-9, with 7 nucleotides matching TRBD2. Unmatched junction bases numbered 15, after V lost 1 base and J lost 6 bases. CDR1 is SEHNR, CDR2 FQNEAQ, per germline (reference sequence). The CDR3 sequence is 17 residues long. For the CDR3, the DNA is TGTGCCAGCAGCTTAGGGGGGACTATCTCTCCTTTGCCCGAGCAGTACTTC. Translated, it gives CASSLGGTISPLPEQYF.

In this sample, this clonotype turned up many times. V gene TRBV7-9 combines with J gene TRBJ1-1, with a weak D call TRBD1 (5 bases). V was cut by 2 bases and J by 3 bases, with 10 bases left in between. This CDR3 spans 14 amino acids. From germline, CDR1 is SEHNR and CDR2 FQNEAQ (reference sequence). The CDR3 here is CASSLQGRDTEAFF. The CDR3 nucleotides are TGTGCCAGCAGCTTACAGGGCAGGGACACTGAAGCTTTCTTT.

This clonotype was seen repeatedly, ten times or more. The chain combines TRBV7-9 with TRBJ1-6, with TRBD1 as a possible D gene (5 bases). Trimming stripped 5 bases from V and 9 bases from J, with 17 bases between. Germline values: CDR1 SEHNR, CDR2 FQNEAQ (reference sequence). The CDR3 consists of 15 residues. CDR3 protein: CASSPGTSAGSPLHF. CDR3 in DNA: TGTGCCAGCAGCCCCGGGACTTCGGCTGGTTCACCCCTCCACTTT.

The chain uses TRBV24-1 and TRBJ1-2, with D hard to call. Trimming stripped 5 bases from V and 2 bases from J, with 11 bases between. CDR3 length equals 14 residues. Germline CDR1 and CDR2: KGHDR and SFDVKD. The CDR3 loop is CATSGSPDNYGYTF. CDR3 DNA: TGTGCCACCAGTGGTTCTCCGGACAACTATGGCTACACCTTC.

There are many counts of this clonotype. The chain uses TRBV7-2 and TRBJ2-2; 10 bases map to TRBD1. Germline CDR1 is SGHTA and CDR2 is FQGNSA. The length of the CDR3 is 17 residues. Trimming took 0 bases from V and 7 from J; bases not matched to a gene: 8. The CDR3 protein is CASSLAYPGQGIGELFF. The DNA of the CDR3 is TGTGCCAGCAGCTTAGCTTACCCGGGACAGGGGATCGGGGAGCTGTTTTTT.

Details on this clonotype: This may be a read error: a much more frequent sequence differs by one nucleotide. J is TRBJ2-7 and V is TRBV5-1; the D gene is possibly TRBD1 (5 bases). This CDR3 spans 13 amino acids. Germline CDR1 reads SGHRS; CDR2 reads YFSETQ. The germline V and J ends were trimmed by 4 bases and 4 bases, with 12 bases remaining between them. The CDR3 sequence: CASSGSTDYEQYF. The CDR3 coding sequence is TGCGCCAGCAGCGGATCGACAGATTACGAGCAGTACTTC.

The chain links TRBV27 to TRBJ1-1; weak D call: TRBD1 (6 bases). V shed 3 bases and J shed 8 bases, with 10 bases lying between them. The CDR3 sequence is 12 residues long. Per the germline V gene, CDR1 is MNHEY and CDR2 is SMNVEV (reference sequence). The CDR3 DNA follows: TGTGCCAGCAGTTTTGAAGGACAGGAAGCTTTCTTT. This translates into CASSFEGQEAFF.

There are many counts of this clonotype. The CDR3: CASSYLAGAMEQYF. CDR3 DNA: TGTGCCAGCAGTTACCTAGCGGGTGCCATGGAGCAGTACTTC. This chain connects TRBV6-5 to TRBJ2-7; 8 bases are a match to TRBD2. Looked up from germline, CDR1 is MNHEY and CDR2 is SVGAGI. V lost 2 bases, J lost 7 bases, and 7 bases stayed unmatched. This CDR3 contains 14 residues.

V usage is TRBV5-8 and J usage is TRBJ2-1; no reliable D call. V was shortened by 0 bases and J by 2 bases, with 6 bases between the two germline ends. Germline CDR1 and CDR2: SGHTS and YDEGEE. This CDR3 contains 14 residues. The CDR3 loop is CASSLDLAYNEQFF. The CDR3 DNA reads TGTGCCAGCAGCTTGGACCTAGCCTACAATGAGCAGTTCTTC. Variable domain in full (rest from reference TRBV5-8 and TRBJ2-1): EAGVTQSPTHLIKTRGQQATLRCSPISGHTSVYWYQQALGLGLQFLLWYDEGEERNRGNFPPRFSGRQFPNYSSELNVNALELEDSALYLCASSLDLAYNEQFFGPGTRLTVL.

The chain combines TRBV24-1 with TRBJ1-2; no clear D. CDR3 length: 14 amino acids. The ends were cut back, 4 bases at V and 6 bases at J, with 14 bases in the middle. Germline V gene data show CDR1 as KGHDR and CDR2 as SFDVKD. CDR3 coding DNA: TGTGCCACCAGTGACCCCGGACCTGCGAATGGCTACACCTTC. Translation: CATSDPGPANGYTF.

This clonotype was recorded many times. The rearrangement joins TRBV29-1 to TRBJ1-4; D may be TRBD1 (6 bases). V lost 6 bases, J lost 8 bases, and 16 bases lay in between. The V gene's germline CDR1 is SQVTM and CDR2 ANQGSEA. CDR3 length equals 13 residues. CDR3 sequence reads: CSVVQGLEEKLFF. The CDR3, as DNA: TGCAGCGTCGTACAGGGATTGGAGGAAAAACTGTTTTTT.

Remarks on this clonotype: This CDR3 is missing its conserved last phenylalanine or tryptophan, likely due to a read error. Because the CDR3's place on the DNA is in doubt, the DNA is left out and the CDR3 is given as listed by TCRdb. The chain is built from TRBV7-9 and TRBJ1-3. The germline gives CDR1 SEHNR, CDR2 FQNEAQ (reference sequence). 10 amino acids form the CDR3, both terminal residues included. This chain's CDR3 is CASSPGPVLV.

The chain carries TRBV2 and TRBJ1-2; TRBD1 matches 8 bases. Trimming at V came to 4 bases and at J to 7 bases, leaving 11 bases not matched to a gene. Germline CDR1 reads SNHLY; CDR2 reads FYNNEI. This CDR3 region has 15 residues. The CDR3 nucleotides are TGTGCCAGCAGTGCCCCCCGGACAGGGAGATCTGGCTACACCTTC. Protein product: CASSAPRTGRSGYTF.

Ten or more counts support this clonotype. This chain uses TRBV7-8 with TRBJ1-1; perhaps TRBD1 as D (6 bases). V gave up 1 base and J gave up 4 bases, with 7 bases separating them. This CDR3 is 13 amino acids long. Germline V CDR1 and CDR2: SGHVS, FQNEAQ. The DNA for the CDR3 is TGTGCCAGCAGCTTAGGGGGGGCCACTGAAGCTTTCTTT. Its translation: CASSLGGATEAFF.

This clonotype has at least ten counts. This chain uses TRBV4-2 with TRBJ2-6, with D maybe TRBD1 (5 bases). Germline CDR1 and CDR2: LGHNA and YNFKEQ. The CDR3 runs 17 residues. The V and J ends lost 4 bases and 0 bases respectively, with 13 bases between them. The CDR3 here is CASSRGRADSGANVLTF. CDR3 nucleotide sequence: TGTGCCAGCAGCCGAGGCAGGGCTGACTCTGGGGCCAACGTCCTGACTTTC.

This clonotype was found many times. This CDR3 reads CSVGEGVAGEQYF. The CDR3 nucleotides are TGCAGCGTGGGCGAAGGAGTAGCGGGAGAACAGTACTTC. The V and J genes are TRBV29-1 and TRBJ2-7, with TRBD2 matching 9 bases. The length of the CDR3 is 13 residues. V was clipped by 6 bases and J by 10 bases; unmatched bases: 13. The germline CDR1 and CDR2 sequences are SQVTM and ANQGSEA.

Concerning this clonotype: A much larger clonotype is one base distant, so this may be a read error. The chain carries TRBV7-8 and TRBJ1-4, with a tentative D call TRBD1 (5 bases). This CDR3 is built from 16 residues. Germline assignment: CDR1 SGHVS and CDR2 FQNEAQ. This CDR3 reads CASSPTRGGYNEKLVF. DNA for the CDR3: TGTGCCAGCAGCCCGACGAGGGGCGGGTACAATGAAAAACTGGTTTTT. The full variable domain, rest sourced from reference TRBV7-8 and TRBJ1-4, is GAGVSQSPRYKVAKRGQDVALRCDPISGHVSLFWYQQALGQGPEFLTYFQNEAQLDKSGLPSDRFFAERPEGSVSTLKIQRTQQEDSAVYLCASSPTRGGYNEKLVFGSGTQLSVL.

The CDR3 sequence is CASSLALARTDTQYF. The CDR3 DNA is TGCGCCAGCAGCTTGGCTCTAGCTCGCACAGATACGCAGTATTTT. V usage is TRBV5-1 and J usage is TRBJ2-3, with D possibly TRBD2 on 5 matching bases. The germline V gene encodes CDR1 SGHRS and CDR2 YFSETQ. The CDR3 is 15 amino acids. The ends were cut back, 0 bases at V and 1 base at J, with 9 bases in the middle. Full variable domain (outside the CDR3, taken from reference TRBV5-1 and TRBJ2-3): KAGVTQTPRYLIKTRGQQVTLSCSPISGHRSVSWYQQTPGQGLQFLFEYFSETQRNKGNFPGRFSGRQFSNSRSEMNVSTLELGDSALYLCASSLALARTDTQYFGPGTRLTVL.

This clonotype occurred many times. The chain uses TRBV18 and TRBJ2-7; TRBD1 might be the D (6 bases). V was trimmed by 0 bases and J by 7 bases, leaving 10 bases between them. This CDR3 is 13 amino acids long. Germline V lookup: CDR1 KGHSH, CDR2 LQKENI. CDR3 protein: CASSPPAGVEQYF. In nucleotides, the CDR3 is TGTGCCAGCTCACCACCAGCAGGGGTTGAGCAGTACTTC.

In this sample, this clonotype turned up a few times. The genes are TRBV24-1 and TRBJ2-7; D not resolved. The germline V and J ends were trimmed by 4 bases and 3 bases, with 15 bases remaining between them. The CDR3 is 15 amino acids. In germline, CDR1 is KGHDR, CDR2 SFDVKD. The CDR3 reads CATSERQGGYYEQYF. The CDR3 nucleotides read TGTGCCACCAGTGAACGCCAAGGCGGATACTACGAGCAGTACTTC.

The CDR3 DNA reads TGTGCCAGCAGCTTGTCCACAGGACAGGGGGCGTATCAGCCCCAGCATTTT. Its translation is CASSLSTGQGAYQPQHF. The V gene is TRBV7-2, the J gene TRBJ1-5, with 11 bases that match TRBD1. Trimming cost V 3 bases and J 5 bases; bases outside gene matches: 9. The CDR3 spans 17 residues. From germline, CDR1 is SGHTA and CDR2 FQGNSA.

This clonotype was found once. One base away lies a much larger clone, so this may be a sequencing read error. The gene calls are TRBV3-1 and TRBJ1-2; no firm D call. With 0 bases removed from V and 10 bases from J, the gap between germline ends came to 12 bases. This CDR3 is 13 amino acids long. Germline-derived CDR1 and CDR2 are LGHDT and YNNKEL (reference sequence). CDR3 in DNA: TGTGCCAGCAGCCAAGAGAGGCTTGGGGACTACACCTTC. This sequence encodes CASSQERLGDYTF.

This clonotype was observed at least ten times. V and J are TRBV7-3 and TRBJ1-5; possible D gene TRBD1, 5 bases. Germline V CDR1 and CDR2: SGHTA, FQGTGA. The V end lost 4 bases, the J end lost 7 bases, and 11 bases lay between the germline ends. The CDR3 sequence is 13 residues long. The CDR3 is CASSSGAGQPQHF. In nucleotides, the CDR3 is TGTGCCAGCAGCTCCGGGGCAGGCCAGCCCCAGCATTTT.

This rearrangement joins TRBV5-1 to TRBJ2-4; the D gene is possibly TRBD1 (6 bases). Trimming left V 6 bases short and J 8 bases short, with 12 bases between. Germline V gene lookup returns CDR1 SGHRS and CDR2 YFSETQ. The CDR3 has 12 amino acids. CDR3 loop: CASNEQGDIQYF. The CDR3 DNA follows: TGCGCCAGCAACGAACAGGGTGACATTCAGTACTTC.

There are many counts of this clonotype. This chain links TRBV30 with TRBJ2-7; a possible D gene is TRBD1 (5 bases). With 0 bases removed from V and 4 bases from J, the gap between germline ends came to 16 bases. CDR1 and CDR2 (germline): GTSNPN, SVGIG (reference sequence). CDR3 size: 15 residues. The CDR3 DNA reads as TGTGCCTGGAGTGTCAGTAAGTGGGGCTGGTACGAGCAGTACTTC. It translates to CAWSVSKWGWYEQYF.

Regarding this clonotype: A read error is possible here, since a much larger clone lies one base away. V gene TRBV27 combines with J gene TRBJ1-2; 10 nucleotides line up with TRBD1. Germline V CDR1 and CDR2: MNHEY, SMNVEV (reference sequence). This CDR3 is built from 17 residues. Written as DNA, the CDR3 is TGTGCCAGCAGTTTGTGGACAGGGGGACCCTTTAACTATGGCAACACCTTC. It translates to CASSLWTGGPFNYGNTF.

This clonotype was seen repeatedly, ten times or more. The gene calls are TRBV12-3 or TRBV12-4 and TRBJ1-1; unclear D gene. The CDR3 sequence is 12 residues long. The V gene lost 0 bases and the J gene lost 2 bases, with 1 base spanning the gap. DNA of the CDR3: TGTGCCAGCAGTTTAGCAAACACTGAAGCTTTCTTT. Translation gives CASSLANTEAFF.

This clonotype was picked up a small number of times. The rearrangement links TRBV4-1 to TRBJ2-2, with 7 bases aligning to TRBD2. Unmatched junction bases numbered 14, after V lost 4 bases and J lost 0 bases. Germline CDR1 and CDR2: MGHRA and YSYEKL. This CDR3 spans 19 amino acids. The CDR3 spells CASSLRISGDSANTGELFF. CDR3 coding DNA: TGCGCCAGCAGCCTTAGGATAAGCGGGGACTCTGCGAACACCGGGGAGCTGTTTTTT.